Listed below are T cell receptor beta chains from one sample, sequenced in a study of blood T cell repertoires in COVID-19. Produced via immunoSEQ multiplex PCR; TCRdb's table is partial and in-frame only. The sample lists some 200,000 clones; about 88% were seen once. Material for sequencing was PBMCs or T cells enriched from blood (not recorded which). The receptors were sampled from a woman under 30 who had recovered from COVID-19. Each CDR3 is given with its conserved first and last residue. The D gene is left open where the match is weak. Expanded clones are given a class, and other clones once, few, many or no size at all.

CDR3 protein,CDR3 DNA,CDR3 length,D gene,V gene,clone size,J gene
CASSWAGSSYEQYF,TGTGCCAGCAGTTGGGCAGGTAGCTCCTACGAGCAGTACTTC,14,.,TRBV27,once,TRBJ2-7
CASSQDRATSVTGELFF,TGCGCCAGCAGCCAAGATCGGGCGACTAGCGTTACCGGGGAGCTGTTTTTT,17,TRBD2,TRBV4-3,.,TRBJ2-2
CASSYLGHGRPGLARGPAKNIQYF,TGTGCCAGCAGCTATTTGGGGCACGGAAGACCGGGACTAGCCCGCGGTCCGGCCAAAAACATTCAGTACTTC,24,TRBD2,TRBV28,.,TRBJ2-4
CASSWRTGGADNEQFF,TGTGCCAGCAGTTGGCGTACAGGGGGCGCGGACAATGAGCAGTTCTTC,16,TRBD1,TRBV27,once,TRBJ2-1
CASSLASPGDTEAFF,TGCGCCAGCAGCTTGGCCTCCCCGGGGGACACTGAAGCTTTCTTT,15,.,TRBV5-1,.,TRBJ1-1
CASSRGWEGAYEQYF,TGTGCCAGCAGTCGAGGGTGGGAGGGGGCCTACGAGCAGTACTTC,15,.,TRBV27,few,TRBJ2-7
CASSPRTGDNEQFF,TGCGCCAGCAGCCCCCGGACAGGGGACAATGAGCAGTTCTTC,14,TRBD1,TRBV4-3,.,TRBJ2-1
CASSRTATPGEQYF,TGTGCCAGCAGCCGGACAGCAACCCCCGGCGAGCAGTACTTC,14,.,TRBV9,.,TRBJ2-7
CASSPDFGEKLFF,TGTGCCAGCAGTCCGGACTTTGGTGAAAAACTGTTTTTT,13,.,TRBV2,.,TRBJ1-4
CASSKAVRIAGSSYNEQFF,TGTGCCAGTAGTAAGGCTGTGAGGATAGCGGGGAGCTCCTACAATGAGCAGTTCTTC,19,TRBD2,TRBV19,.,TRBJ2-1
CASSEWGLEGYTF,TGTGCCAGCAGTGAATGGGGGCTTGAGGGCTACACCTTC,13,.,TRBV6-1,once,TRBJ1-2
CASSRGQGFSGNTIYF,TGTGCCAGCAGCCGTGGACAGGGGTTCTCTGGAAACACCATATATTTT,16,TRBD1,TRBV5-5,once,TRBJ1-3
CASSWPDRNSNQPQHF,TGTGCCAGCAGCTGGCCCGACAGGAATAGCAATCAGCCCCAGCATTTT,16,.,TRBV7-9,.,TRBJ1-5
CASSLVAGVSYNEQFF,TGCGCCAGCAGCTTGGTAGCGGGAGTCTCCTACAATGAGCAGTTCTTC,16,TRBD2,TRBV5-1,.,TRBJ2-1
CASSPHQGNGRKGDTEAFF,TGTGCCAGCAGCCCGCACCAGGGTAACGGCCGGAAAGGGGACACTGAAGCTTTCTTT,19,.,TRBV9,.,TRBJ1-1
CSVEDPPRTIHGELFF,TGCAGCGTTGAAGATCCGCCTCGCACCATACACGGGGAGCTGTTTTTT,16,.,TRBV29-1,.,TRBJ2-2
CASKTASDTQYF,TGTGCCTCCAAGACAGCTTCAGATACGCAGTATTTT,12,.,TRBV30,.,TRBJ2-3
CASSAQGGVETQYF,TGTGCCAGCAGCGCACAGGGGGGGGTGGAGACCCAGTACTTC,14,.,TRBV5-4,.,TRBJ2-5
CASSSGLTSGANVLTF,TGTGCCAGCAGTAGCGGATTAACCTCTGGGGCCAACGTCCTGACTTTC,16,.,TRBV7-9,.,TRBJ2-6
CASSPRDSGYIQYF,TGTGCCAGCAGCCCCCGGGACAGCGGGTACATTCAGTACTTC,14,.,TRBV3-1/TRBV3-2,.,TRBJ2-4
CASRDYYRGRTEAFF,TGTGCCAGTAGAGATTATTACAGGGGACGGACTGAAGCTTTCTTT,15,TRBD1,TRBV19,.,TRBJ1-1
CASSLWRTSGKYEQFF,TGCGCCAGCAGCCTTTGGAGGACTAGCGGGAAATATGAGCAGTTCTTC,16,TRBD2,TRBV4-3,.,TRBJ2-1
CASSPGQGLAKNIQYF,TGCGCCAGCAGCCCCGGGCAGGGGTTAGCCAAAAACATTCAGTACTTC,16,.,TRBV5-1,.,TRBJ2-4
CSTWTGEGYTF,TGCAGCACTTGGACAGGGGAAGGCTACACCTTC,11,TRBD1,TRBV29-1,.,TRBJ1-2
CASSQGWAGFNEQFF,TGTGCCAGCAGCCAAGGTTGGGCGGGTTTTAATGAGCAGTTCTTC,15,.,TRBV3-1/TRBV3-2,.,TRBJ2-1
CASSQDTDRTSAYFGDTQYF,TGTGCCAGCAGCCAGGACACGGATAGGACTAGCGCCTACTTTGGGGATACGCAGTATTTT,20,TRBD2,TRBV4-2,.,TRBJ2-3
CAISLAGPNEQFF,TGTGCCATCAGCCTAGCGGGGCCCAATGAGCAGTTCTTC,13,TRBD2,TRBV10-3,.,TRBJ2-1
CACYSGGEKLFF,TGTGCCTGTTATTCAGGGGGAGAAAAACTGTTTTTT,12,TRBD1,TRBV30,.,TRBJ1-4
CASSQTGTLEQFF,TGCGCCAGCAGCCAAACCGGGACTCTTGAGCAGTTCTTC,13,.,TRBV4-3,.,TRBJ2-1
CATSRGQGEKLFF,TGTGCCACCAGCAGAGGACAGGGGGAAAAACTGTTTTTT,13,TRBD1,TRBV15,once,TRBJ1-4
CASRRQGVRETQYF,TGTGCCAGCAGACGGCAGGGCGTTAGAGAGACCCAGTACTTC,14,.,TRBV3-1/TRBV3-2,.,TRBJ2-5
CATSEFAGTRGGELFF,TGTGCCACCAGTGAATTCGCCGGGACTAGAGGCGGGGAGCTGTTTTTT,16,TRBD2,TRBV24-1,.,TRBJ2-2